This TCR beta chain was found in a study of T cells expressing NK-cell markers. As for the study in general: The study sequenced eight donors, seven HCMV-seropositive and one seronegative.

The CDR3 has 22 amino acids. TCRdb reprocessed the 5' RACE reads, keeping one entry per CDR3 protein, no DNA. The table lists about 170,000 distinct CDR3 sequences. This receptor was obtained from a man aged 18-70 years in good health. Sequencing was done on a sample of blood T cells: a sorted CD56 or NKG2C T cell subset, CD4+ or CD8+ T cells, or bulk PBMC T cells (not recorded which). The rearrangement links TRBV12-3 or TRBV12-4 to TRBJ2-7; with no DNA, the TCRdb D assignment of TRBD1 cannot be verified. CDR3 amino acids: CASSLHDRGRGLGGLAVYEQYF.